This T cell receptor (beta chain) was identified in a study of blood T cell repertoires in COVID-19. About the study: Sample material is recorded as cDNA or gDNA derived from T cells, B-cell-depleted T cells, or PBMCs.

Original processing notes: Estimated nucleated cell counts came from reference gene primer amplification. Sequenced by immunoSEQ multiplex PCR; TCRdb stores in-frame clones only, minus some. The V and J calls and the clone size are those of that table, but D and trimming were determined from the DNA. The data show about 260,000 clones, around 87% seen once. V shed 6 bases and J shed 2 bases, with 8 bases lying between them. The germline V gene encodes CDR1 MNHEY and CDR2 SVGAGI. The CDR3 contains 12 residues. This rearrangement joins TRBV6-5 to TRBJ2-7; possible D gene TRBD2, 5 bases. This clonotype originated in a woman between 35 and 50 years old who had recovered from COVID-19. The sequencing input was peripheral blood. CDR3 sequence: CASRRAPYEQYF. As DNA, the CDR3 is TGTGCCAGCAGGAGGGCACCCTACGAGCAGTACTTC.